This T cell receptor (beta chain) originates from a study of patients and donors after allogeneic stem cell transplantation. CDR1 is SGHRS and CDR2 is YFSETQ in the germline V gene. The CDR3 length is 13 residues. Trimming cost V 2 bases and J 5 bases, with 10 bases left between them. From the RT-PCR reads, TCRdb called clonotypes with MiXCR, one entry per CDR3 protein. Here the sample spans about a million distinct CDR3 sequences, roughly 18% being singletons. The chain is built from TRBV5-1 and TRBJ1-2; D remains ambiguous. The sequence came from a human donor who was either an allogeneic HSCT recipient or a stem cell or donor lymphocyte infusion donor (not recorded which). It is not recorded whose cells these are; they may come from a transplant donor. The specimen was blood, either unsorted or a sorted T cell fraction (not recorded which). CDR3 in DNA: TGCGCCAGCAGCTTAAGGGCTCAGTATGGCTACACCTTC. It is translated as CASSLRAQYGYTF.